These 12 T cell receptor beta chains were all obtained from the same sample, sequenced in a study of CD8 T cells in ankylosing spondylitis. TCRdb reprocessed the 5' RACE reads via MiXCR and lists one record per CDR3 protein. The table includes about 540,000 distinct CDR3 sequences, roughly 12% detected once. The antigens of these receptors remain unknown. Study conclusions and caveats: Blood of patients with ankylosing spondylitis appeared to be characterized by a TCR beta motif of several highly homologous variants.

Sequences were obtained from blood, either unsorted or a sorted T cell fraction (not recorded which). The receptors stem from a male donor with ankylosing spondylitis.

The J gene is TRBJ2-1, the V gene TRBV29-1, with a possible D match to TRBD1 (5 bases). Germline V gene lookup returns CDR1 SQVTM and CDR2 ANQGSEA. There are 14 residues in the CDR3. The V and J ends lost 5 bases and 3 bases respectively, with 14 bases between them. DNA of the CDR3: TGCAGCGTTTCTCAGGGTCATCACTACAATGAGCAGTTCTTC. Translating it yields CSVSQGHHYNEQFF.

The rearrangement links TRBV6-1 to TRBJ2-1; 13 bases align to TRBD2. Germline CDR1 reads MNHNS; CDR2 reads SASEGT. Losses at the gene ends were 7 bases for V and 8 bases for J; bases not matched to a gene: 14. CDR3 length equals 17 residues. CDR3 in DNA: TGTGCCAGCAACGTATGGGGGACTAGCGGGATTGCCGATGAGCAGTTCTTC. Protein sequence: CASNVWGTSGIADEQFF.

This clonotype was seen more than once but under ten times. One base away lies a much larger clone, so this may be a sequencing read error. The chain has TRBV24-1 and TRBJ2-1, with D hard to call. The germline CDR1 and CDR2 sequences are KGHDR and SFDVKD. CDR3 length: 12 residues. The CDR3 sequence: CATNDSWYEQFF. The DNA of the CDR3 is TGTGCCACCAATGATTCCTGGTATGAGCAGTTCTTC.

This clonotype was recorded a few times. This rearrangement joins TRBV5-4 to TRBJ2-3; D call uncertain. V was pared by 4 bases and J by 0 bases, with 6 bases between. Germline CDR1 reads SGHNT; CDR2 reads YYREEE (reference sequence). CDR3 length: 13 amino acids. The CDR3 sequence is CASSHTSTDTQYF. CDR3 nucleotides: TGTGCCAGCAGCCACACTAGCACAGATACGCAGTATTTT.

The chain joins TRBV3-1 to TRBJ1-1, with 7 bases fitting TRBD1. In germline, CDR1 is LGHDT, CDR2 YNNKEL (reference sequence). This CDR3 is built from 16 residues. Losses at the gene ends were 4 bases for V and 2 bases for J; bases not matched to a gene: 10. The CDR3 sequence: CASSPTGTVRNTEAFF. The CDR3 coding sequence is TGTGCCAGCAGCCCAACAGGGACAGTGAGAAACACTGAAGCTTTCTTT.

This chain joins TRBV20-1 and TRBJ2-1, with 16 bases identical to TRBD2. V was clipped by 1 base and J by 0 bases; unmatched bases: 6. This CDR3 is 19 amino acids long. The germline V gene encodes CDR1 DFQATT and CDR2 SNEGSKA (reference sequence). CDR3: CSARGLGLAGGSSYNEQFF. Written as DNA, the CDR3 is TGCAGTGCTAGAGGCCTGGGACTAGCGGGAGGGAGCTCCTACAATGAGCAGTTCTTC.

The CDR3 DNA sequence: TGTGCCACCGCTAGCGGGAATGAGCAGTTCTTC. It is translated as CATASGNEQFF. The chain uses TRBV7-6 and TRBJ2-1, with 8 positions matching TRBD2. With 10 bases clipped from V and 7 bases from J, the junction kept 3 bases outside the gene matches. The CDR3 length is 11 residues. Germline loops: CDR1 SGHVS, CDR2 FNYEAQ.

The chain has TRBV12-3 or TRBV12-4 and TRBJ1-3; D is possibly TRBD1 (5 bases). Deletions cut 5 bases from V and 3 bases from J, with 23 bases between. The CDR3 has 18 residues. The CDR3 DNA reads TGTGCCAGCAGTGTTACCCTCGGGGACCTACTTTTTGGAAACACCATATATTTT. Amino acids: CASSVTLGDLLFGNTIYF.

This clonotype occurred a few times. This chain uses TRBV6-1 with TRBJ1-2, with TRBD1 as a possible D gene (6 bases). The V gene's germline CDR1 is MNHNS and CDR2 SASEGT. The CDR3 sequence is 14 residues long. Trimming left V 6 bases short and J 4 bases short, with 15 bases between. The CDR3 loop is CASSLGGGSYGYTF. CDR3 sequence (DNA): TGTGCCAGCAGCCTAGGGGGAGGTAGCTATGGCTACACCTTC.

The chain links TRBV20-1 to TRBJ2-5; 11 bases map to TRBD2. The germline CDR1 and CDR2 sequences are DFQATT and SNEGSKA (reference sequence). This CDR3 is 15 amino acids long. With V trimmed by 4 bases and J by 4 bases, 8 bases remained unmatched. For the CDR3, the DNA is TGCAGTGCTATGGGACTAGCGGAAGGGGGAGAGACCCAGTACTTC. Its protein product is CSAMGLAEGGETQYF.

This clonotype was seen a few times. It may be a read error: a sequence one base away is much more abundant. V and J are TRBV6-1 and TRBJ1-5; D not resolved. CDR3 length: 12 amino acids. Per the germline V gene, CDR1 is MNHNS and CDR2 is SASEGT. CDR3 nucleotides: TGTGCCAGCCGTATTAGCAATCAGCCCCTGCATTTT. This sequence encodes CASRISNQPLHF.

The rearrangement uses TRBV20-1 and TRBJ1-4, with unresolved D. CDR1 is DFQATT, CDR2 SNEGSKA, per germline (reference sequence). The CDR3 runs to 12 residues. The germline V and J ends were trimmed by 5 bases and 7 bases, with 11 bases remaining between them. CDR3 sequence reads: CSARTDPEKLFF. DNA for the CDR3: TGCAGTGCTCGAACGGACCCTGAAAAACTGTTTTTT.